These T cell receptor beta chains were read from a single sample in a study of blood T cell repertoires in COVID-19. Clones were read by immunoSEQ multiplex PCR, and TCRdb kept only the in-frame ones, dropping some. The repertoire holds 200,000 to 250,000 clones, around 85% seen once, with 5.5% to 7.5% in the top ten. Sequencing used peripheral blood. The receptors originated from an older woman with active or convalescent COVID-19. Both conserved end residues are part of each CDR3. The D gene is left open where the match is weak. Clone size is not always given. Where it is, it says once, few, many or a class for expanded clones.

size,D,J,V,DNA,CDR3
-,TRBD2,TRBJ2-3,TRBV10-2,TGCGCCAGCAGACTAGCGGGGATGTCAGATACGCAGTATTTT,CASRLAGMSDTQYF
-,-,TRBJ1-1,TRBV7-9,TGTGCCAGCAGCTTATATCCCGGGAGGAACACTGAAGCTTTCTTT,CASSLYPGRNTEAFF
-,TRBD1,TRBJ2-7,TRBV27,TGTGCCAGCAGTCCGACGACCGGGACAGCCTACGAGCAGTACTTC,CASSPTTGTAYEQYF
-,TRBD1,TRBJ2-1,TRBV10-3,TGTGCCATCACGGAAATGGACAGGGGAATGAGTTACAATGAGCAGTTCTTC,CAITEMDRGMSYNEQFF
-,TRBD1,TRBJ1-4,TRBV25-1,TGTGCCAGCAGTGAATTGGGCACAGGGGGCGGTGAAAAACTGTTTTTT,CASSELGTGGGEKLFF
-,-,TRBJ2-5,TRBV5-1,TGCGCCAGCAGCTTGGACCCGAGGGGGGAGACCCAGTACTTC,CASSLDPRGETQYF
-,-,TRBJ2-5,TRBV29-1,TGCAGCGTGTGTCAGGTGAATGGAGAGACCCAGTACTTC,CSVCQVNGETQYF
-,TRBD1,TRBJ1-4,TRBV3-1/TRBV3-2,TGTGCCAGCAGCCAAACCGGGACAGGGAATGAAAAACTGTTTTTT,CASSQTGTGNEKLFF
-,-,TRBJ1-2,TRBV3-1/TRBV3-2,TGTGCCAGCAGCCAAGAACAGGGAGAGGTTTATCGCTACACCTTC,CASSQEQGEVYRYTF
-,TRBD1,TRBJ1-5,TRBV2,TGTGCCAGCAGTGGGGACAGGGGGCGTCAGCCCCAGCATTTT,CASSGDRGRQPQHF
-,-,TRBJ1-2,TRBV19,TGTGCCAGTACTCTTGCTCTAGGCTATGGCTACACCTTC,CASTLALGYGYTF
-,TRBD2,TRBJ2-5,TRBV7-2,TGTGCCAGCAGCCTTAGCGGGGGGGCAGAAGCGACCCAGTACTTC,CASSLSGGAEATQYF
once,-,TRBJ1-2,TRBV7-6,TGTGCCAGCAGCCTCCCCGGGGATGGCTACACCTTC,CASSLPGDGYTF
-,-,TRBJ2-3,TRBV5-5,TGTGCCAGCAGCTTGGTCAGGGGAGTCGCAGATACGCAGTATTTT,CASSLVRGVADTQYF
-,-,TRBJ2-5,TRBV29-1,TGCAGCGTTGACGGGGCAGGGAGGCTGGAGGAGACCCAGTACTTC,CSVDGAGRLEETQYF
few,TRBD1,TRBJ1-4,TRBV18,TGTGCCAGCTCACCGGGACAGGGCACTAATGAAAAACTGTTTTTT,CASSPGQGTNEKLFF
-,-,TRBJ2-1,TRBV30,TGTGCCTGGAGAGAAGGCAGGGGGGCCAATGAGCAGTTCTTC,CAWREGRGANEQFF
-,-,TRBJ1-3,TRBV7-9,TGTGCCAGTCGACGGGACTCTGGAAACACCATATATTTT,CASRRDSGNTIYF
medium-sized,TRBD1,TRBJ2-2,TRBV2,TGTGCCAGCAGTGGTCGGGACAGGGCGAGCACCGGGGAGCTGTTTTTT,CASSGRDRASTGELFF
-,-,TRBJ1-5,TRBV30,TGTGCCTGGAGTCGGTCCAGGGAACAGCCCCAGCATTTT,CAWSRSREQPQHF
-,-,TRBJ2-1,TRBV2,TGTGCCAGCAGTGAACGACACAGGGATGAGCAGTTCTTC,CASSERHRDEQFF
few,-,TRBJ2-3,TRBV4-1,TGCGCCAGCAGCCAAGATCCCCCTGGGACTAGCACAGATACGCAGTATTTT,CASSQDPPGTSTDTQYF
-,TRBD2,TRBJ2-5,TRBV27,TGTGCCAGCAGCCCCTGGGCGGGGGACCAAGAGACCCAGTACTTC,CASSPWAGDQETQYF
-,-,TRBJ2-1,TRBV6-4,TGTGCCAGCAGCCTTTCAATAGAGCCCTCCAATGAGCAGTTCTTC,CASSLSIEPSNEQFF
once,TRBD2,TRBJ2-7,TRBV6-2/TRBV6-3,TGTGCCAGCAGTTACATCCGGGAGGGCCCCCACGAGCAGTACTTC,CASSYIREGPHEQYF
-,-,TRBJ1-3,TRBV4-2,TGTGCCAGCAGCCAAGGGCCGGGATCTGGAAACACCATATATTTT,CASSQGPGSGNTIYF